The source of this TCR beta chain is a study of cytotoxic CD8 clonotypes in ibrutinib-treated CLL (dated by TCRdb to about 2021). Broadly, across the study: The cohort included approximately 15 treatment-naive and about a dozen relapsed/refractory patients; 17 to 18 were IGHV unmutated. Responses were partial in some 24 patients and complete in 2; after median about 63 months follow-up, roughly 15 stayed in remission and 12 progressed. The response samples were drawn at a median of roughly eleven months into treatment, with a range of about 6 to 40 months. An average of around 260,000 productive templates and 94,082 productive rearrangements was obtained per sample. Longitudinal samples were obtainable from about 30% of the 86 participants in the trial. Cryopreserved peripheral blood mononuclear cells were obtained prior to treatment, at the time of response, and at either disease progression or sustained remission. Every remission and progressive disease sample was obtained while ibrutinib was still being received by the patients.

About this clone itself: Its antigen has not been determined. Base qualities are not provided; no much larger clone lies one nucleotide away.

The goal of deep resolution MiSeq sequencing was a depth between 1 in 1 million and 1 in 200,000 T cells, and coverage averaged 10x per clonotype. TCR beta libraries were generated with the immunoSEQ hsTCRB Kit. On the study's bioinformatics: Data were analyzed with ImmunoSEQ Data Assistant and ImmunoSEQ Analyzer, with V, D and J genes assigned per IMGT definitions. Clonality, with values ranging from 0 to 1, was calculated as one minus the normalized Shannon entropy of productive rearrangement frequencies. Only overrepresented clonotypes making up at least 0.05% of each patient's repertoire were included in the public clonotype analysis. About a dozen age-matched healthy donor repertoires from immuneACCESS served as clonality controls. TCRdb took over this immuneACCESS table, retaining in-frame rearrangements with V and J assigned. Such tables are incomplete; in checked studies, under half of the missing clones stem from an unresolved V gene, and the remainder is unexplained. For V, J and clone size, that table is used; D and trimming come from the DNA. For this sample there are about 50,000 clones; 83% appear just once. The ten top clones hold roughly 22% of the sample.

What the study reported, not specific to this receptor: Lymph node repertoires were not examined, and the timing of sampling was not matched between patients in sustained remission and those whose disease progressed. Baseline clonality was found to be higher than that of age-matched healthy donors and was strongly correlated with circulating CD8+ T-cell counts. Public clonotypes were found to be uncommon and were observed to contract or remain stable during treatment; the increase in clonality was shown to reflect expansion of private clonotypes at ibrutinib response. At ibrutinib response clonality went up, during sustained remission it held steady, and at progression it dropped back toward baseline.

The germline V gene (reference sequence) yields SGHNT for CDR1 and YYREEE for CDR2. The CDR3 numbers 14 residues from cysteine through phenylalanine. Only CDR3 DNA is held: 42 bases, read in frame from base 1. Between the V and J ends, shortened by 9 bases and 0 bases respectively, the junction contains 16 bases. Read against the paper, the sample's time point label means: roughly 23 months on ibrutinib. For TCR beta library preparation, approximately 2 micrograms of genomic DNA was extracted from cryopreserved PBMCs. Longitudinal blood samples from CLL patients on ibrutinib monotherapy were analyzed using high-throughput TCR beta sequencing. The patients were enrolled in a single-center, open-label phase 2 trial of ibrutinib monotherapy.

This TCR derives from a human donor with chronic lymphocytic leukemia. The material sequenced was PBMCs, taken after 24 months of ibrutinib treatment. This chain joins TRBV5-4 to TRBJ2-7; TRBD2 is possibly the D segment (5 matching bases). The CDR3 sequence is CATQPSGPSYEQYF. In nucleotides, the sequence is TGTGCCACCCAACCAAGCGGCCCCTCCTACGAGCAGTACTTC.